This T cell receptor (beta chain) was sequenced for a study of blood T cell repertoires in COVID-19. Study as a whole: Acute and convalescent COVID-19 samples came from the United States, Italy and Spain. PBMCs, B-cell-depleted T cells, or T cells were the source of the cDNA or gDNA that made up the material.

Authors' processing steps: Estimated nucleated cell counts came from reference gene primer amplification. Profiling relied on immunoSEQ multiplex PCR, and the TCRdb table lists in-frame clones only, not all of them. Clone size and the V and J calls come from that table; the DNA yielded D and trimming. The data hold about 210,000 clones, with approximately 89% observed a single time. This receptor was identified in a woman in her 40s with acute COVID-19. Sequences were obtained from PBMCs or T cells enriched from blood (not recorded which).

CDR3 sequence reads: CAWSPGKWPYGYTF. DNA of the CDR3: TGTGCCTGGAGCCCAGGGAAATGGCCTTATGGCTACACCTTC. This rearrangement joins TRBV30 to TRBJ1-2, with D possibly matching TRBD1 (5 bases). The CDR3 runs to 14 residues. Trimming left V 3 bases short and J 5 bases short, with 16 bases between. The germline V gene encodes CDR1 GTSNPN and CDR2 SVGIG (reference sequence).